This is a list of T cell receptor beta chains from one sample in a study of shared clonotypes between healthy human individuals. Profiled with immunoSEQ multiplex PCR; TCRdb holds only in-frame clones, not every one. The sample consists of hundreds of thousands of clones, about 96% of them appearing once. The specimen was naive CD4+ T cells sorted from blood. Source of these receptors: a woman in her twenties or thirties in good health. Each CDR3 is given with its conserved first and last residue. The D gene is left open where the match is weak.

-,TRBV2,TRBJ1-4,CASSGQPYEKLFF
TRBD2,TRBV5-1,TRBJ2-7,CASSLIAGGLAYEQYF
-,TRBV10-3,TRBJ1-1,CAIRGTVNTEAFF
TRBD2,TRBV18,TRBJ2-1,CASSPQGKGLAGLNEQFF
-,TRBV10-3,TRBJ1-1,CAISDHTVGLGRGTEAFF
-,TRBV29-1,TRBJ1-1,CSGWTAPNTEAFF
-,TRBV5-1,TRBJ1-1,CASSSGGAGNTEAFF
TRBD2,TRBV5-1,TRBJ2-7,CASSLDAGGAYEQYF
TRBD1,TRBV28,TRBJ2-2,CASMSVGTGWPGELFF
TRBD1,TRBV10-3,TRBJ1-1,CAISEQGGTEAFF
-,TRBV18,TRBJ2-7,CASSDRDGTYEQYF
TRBD1,TRBV28,TRBJ1-5,CASRQGNQPQHF
TRBD1,TRBV10-3,TRBJ1-1,CAISQGQTDTEAFF
TRBD1,TRBV5-1,TRBJ2-7,CASSRTGTELTGEQYF
-,TRBV19,TRBJ2-7,CASSMSWTVSYEQYF
TRBD1,TRBV7-3,TRBJ2-3,CASSLIGGTGTDTQYF
-,TRBV7-3,TRBJ2-1,CASARGPGLNEQFF
-,TRBV5-1,TRBJ2-7,CASSGGGSYEQYF
-,TRBV12-1,-,CAVMGSGGKYEQYF
-,TRBV30,TRBJ1-1,CAWGSTFQIVTEAFF
-,TRBV29-1,TRBJ1-1,CSVGLGAGLNTEAFF
-,TRBV10-1,TRBJ2-3,CAAGNTQYF
-,TRBV28,TRBJ1-5,CASSLPMVNQPQHF
-,TRBV21-1,TRBJ2-5,CASTPWWARTQYF
TRBD2,TRBV7-9,TRBJ2-7,CASNQLAGGPYEQYF
-,TRBV7-2,TRBJ2-7,CASSLAHGIWQYF
-,TRBV18,TRBJ2-3,CASSPAPDTQYF
TRBD1,TRBV5-1,TRBJ1-1,CASSLGVGQGVNTEAFF
-,TRBV28,TRBJ2-5,CASSFVETQYF
-,TRBV5-1,TRBJ2-5,CASSSQGETQYF
TRBD2,TRBV6-4,TRBJ2-7,CASSVTSGGDEQYF